The clone carrying this T cell receptor (beta chain) was detected only once. Its antigen is unknown. The protocol was immunoSEQ multiplex PCR, while the TCRdb copy is restricted to in-frame clones and leaves out a portion. The sample has around 99,000 clones, around 93% seen once. This specimen comes from a study of T cell responses to AZD1222 COVID-19 vaccine. Study results and limitations: Nearly half of the spike-specific TCRs reportedly recognize variant regions that carry no mutations. Just five or six AZD1222 recipients were seropositive at baseline. The study sampled repertoires only after the peak T cell response.

V gave up 2 bases and J gave up 0 bases; unmatched junction bases: 3. Germline loops: CDR1 SGHTS, CDR2 YDEGEE. This CDR3 has 17 amino acids. The sequence derives from an adult in good health. The sample in question was peripheral blood, obtained on day 0 of AZD1222 vaccination. The chain employs TRBV5-8 and TRBJ1-4, with 11 bases matching TRBD1. The CDR3 sequence is CASSFGTGGTTNEKLFF. CDR3 DNA: TGTGCCAGCAGCTTTGGGACAGGGGGGACAACTAATGAAAAACTGTTTTTT.